This is a list of T cell receptor beta chains from one sample in a study of circulating and synovial CD4+ cells in juvenile arthritis. Some clones are missing from TCRdb's copy, which holds only in-frame ones; the method was immunoSEQ multiplex PCR. Of about 30,000 clones listed, just under 95% are singletons. The specimen sequenced was CD4+ T cells from blood. Source of these receptors: a human donor with juvenile idiopathic arthritis. The CDR3 runs from the conserved cysteine through the conserved F or W. The D gene is left open where the match is weak. Expanded clones get a size class; other rows say once, few or many, or leave the size out.

TRBV6-5	TRBD1	TRBJ2-7	once	TGTGCCAGCAGACGAGGGACAGGGAGCTACGAGCAGTACTTC	CASRRGTGSYEQYF
TRBV6-5	TRBD1	TRBJ1-5	.	TGCGCCTCTCGTGTAGGGGGCGCGAGTAGTCAGCCCCAGCATTTT	CASRVGGASSQPQHF
TRBV9	.	TRBJ1-1	.	TGTGCCAGCAGCGTAGCCGGTCGGGGGGAAGCTTTCTTT	CASSVAGRGEAFF
TRBV19	.	TRBJ2-7	.	TGTGCCAGTAGTCCGACTGACGTGCCTTCCTACGAGCAGTACTTC	CASSPTDVPSYEQYF
TRBV9	TRBD2	TRBJ2-3	.	TGTGCCAGCAGCGTAGGCGCCGTGGGGGGGGCAGATACGCAGTATTTT	CASSVGAVGGADTQYF
TRBV7-9	TRBD1	TRBJ2-5	.	TGTGCCACTACCGGGACAGCGGAGACCCAGTACTTC	CATTGTAETQYF
TRBV9	.	TRBJ2-5	.	TGTGCCAGCAGCGTAGGCCCCGTAGAAGAGACCCAGTACTTC	CASSVGPVEETQYF
TRBV7-9	.	TRBJ2-2	.	TGTGCCAGCAGCTTTAACAGTCTTAACACCGGGGAGCTGTTTTTT	CASSFNSLNTGELFF
TRBV18	TRBD2	TRBJ2-5	.	TGTGCCAGCTCACCCCCAGGGAGGGGGACCCAGTACTTC	CASSPPGRGTQYF
TRBV2	.	TRBJ2-5	.	TGTGCCAGCACACAAGAGAGAGACTTAACCAACTTC	CASTQERDLTNF
TRBV7-9	TRBD1	TRBJ2-1	.	TGTGCCAGCAGCTTAAGTGTGGGGACAGGAATTAGGCAGTTCTTC	CASSLSVGTGIRQFF
TRBV11-2	.	TRBJ1-2	.	TGTGCCAGCAGCCCCGGGGGTGATGGAAATGGCTACACCTTC	CASSPGGDGNGYTF
TRBV7-9	TRBD2	TRBJ2-7	.	TGTGCCAGCAGCCCAGGACTAGCGGGAGGAAACTACGAGCAGTACTTC	CASSPGLAGGNYEQYF
TRBV28	.	TRBJ1-2	.	TGTGCCAGCAGTTTATGGCAGGGTAATGGCTACACCTTC	CASSLWQGNGYTF
TRBV2	TRBD2	TRBJ2-7	.	TGTGCCAGCACGGGACTAGCGGGAGACGACGGTTACGAGCAGTACTTC	CASTGLAGDDGYEQYF
TRBV6-5	TRBD1	TRBJ2-5	.	TGTGCCAGCAGTAACGACAGGGGAGAGACCCAGTACTTC	CASSNDRGETQYF
TRBV10-3	.	TRBJ2-6	.	TGTGCCATCAGTGAGGACCAGGACAGCTCTGGGGCCAACGTCCTGACTTTC	CAISEDQDSSGANVLTF
TRBV6-5	TRBD2	TRBJ2-3	.	TGTGCCAGCAGGGAGAGGGAGGGCGGGCCGCAGTATTTT	CASREREGGPQYF
TRBV6-5	TRBD1	TRBJ1-4	.	TGTGCCAGCAGTTACGAGGGGACAGGGGTCTTGATTTTT	CASSYEGTGVLIF
TRBV5-1	.	TRBJ2-5	.	TGCGCCAGCAGCTTGGGTCACAGGGAGACCCAGTACTTC	CASSLGHRETQYF
TRBV5-1	TRBD1	TRBJ1-1	once	TGCGCCAGCAGCAAGACGACAGGGGGGAACACTGAAGCTTTCTTT	CASSKTTGGNTEAFF
TRBV7-2	.	TRBJ2-3	.	TGTGCCAGCAGCTTAGAAATCCCCAGGGCAACGCAGTATTTT	CASSLEIPRATQYF
TRBV6-1	TRBD1	TRBJ2-5	.	TGTGCCAGCAGCGAACAGGGGGCCGGGGAGACCCAGTACTTC	CASSEQGAGETQYF
TRBV10-3	TRBD2	TRBJ2-1	.	TGTGCCATCAGTGAGGGGGCGTTACGGACTAGCGGGACTTACAATGAGCAGTTCTTC	CAISEGALRTSGTYNEQFF
TRBV7-9	.	TRBJ2-3	.	TGTGCCAGCAGCCCTCCCCCCCTAGGGAGACGCTTAGGCACAGATACGCAGTATTTT	CASSPPPLGRRLGTDTQYF
TRBV7-4	.	TRBJ1-3	.	TGTGCCAGCAGCTTAGGGGGGGAGGGAAACACCATATATTTT	CASSLGGEGNTIYF
TRBV11-2	.	TRBJ2-7	.	TGTGCCAGCAGCTTAGCAGGGGCCTACGAGCAGTACTTC	CASSLAGAYEQYF
TRBV2	.	TRBJ1-3	.	TGTGCCAGCAGTCGAGGGGGATCTGGAAACACCATATATTTT	CASSRGGSGNTIYF